This T cell receptor beta chain was captured in a study of T cell repertoires in cytomegalovirus infection (dated by TCRdb to about 2019). In terms of the full investigation: Alongside well-studied HLA-B-restricted epitopes, the peptide stimulations were aimed at recently identified HLA-C-restricted CMV epitopes, whose presentation resists viral immunomodulation. Donor HLA type was relevant to the analysis, because carriage of CMV infection together with the matching HLA type was indicated by public TCR beta signatures.

Read against the paper, the sample's treatment or condition label means: in vitro stimulation with specific CMV peptide epitopes to enrich CMV-specific T cells. On the study overall, not on this receptor specifically: The ex vivo response was dominated by HLA-C-restricted CMV-specific TCR beta clonotypes, and the single most frequent clonotype in two of eight donors was supplied by these HLA-C-restricted clonotypes. In both this cohort and an independent roughly 330-donor cohort, the cumulative frequency of public TCR beta family members distinguished carriers of CMV infection plus the relevant HLA type.

Reads for this sample came from an Illumina HiSeq 1500. TCRdb passed the public sequencing reads through fastp at Q25 and MiXCR, retaining productive beta sequences. Entries are consolidated by CDR3 protein sequence, retaining the most common genes and DNA. The sample includes approximately 730,000 distinct CDR3 sequences, with around 30% observed a single time. The top ten clonotypes cover around a sixth of the sample. A note on this clonotype: Its antigen has not been determined. Within one base of it there is no much larger clone, and no base qualities were kept.

The sample in question was cultured PBMCs, obtained from culture after CMV antigen stimulation. This clonotype originated in a human donor in good health (CMV status not recorded). Some clones in this sample may be carry-over from other donors' samples.

The CDR3 protein sequence reads: CASSQTNTDTQYF. The DNA reads TGTGCCAGCAGTCAAACTAACACAGATACGCAGTATTTT. The chain joins TRBV28 to TRBJ2-3, with the D gene call left open. The CDR3 covers 13 residues, taking in both the cysteine and the phenylalanine. The sequence is cut down to CDR3 DNA, 39 bases in frame from base 1. Based on the germline V gene, the CDR1 and CDR2 sequences are MDHEN and SYDVKM. At the junction V is shortened by 5 bases and J by 2 bases, with 8 bases in between.